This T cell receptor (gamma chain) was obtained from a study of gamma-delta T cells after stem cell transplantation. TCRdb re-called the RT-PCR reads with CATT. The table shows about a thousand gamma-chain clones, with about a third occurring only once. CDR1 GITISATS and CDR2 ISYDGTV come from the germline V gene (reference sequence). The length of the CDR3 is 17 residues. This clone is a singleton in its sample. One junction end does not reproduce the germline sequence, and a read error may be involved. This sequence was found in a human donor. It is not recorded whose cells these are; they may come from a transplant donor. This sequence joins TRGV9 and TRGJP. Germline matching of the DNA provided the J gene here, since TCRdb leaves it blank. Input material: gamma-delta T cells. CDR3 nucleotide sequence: TGCGCCTTGTGGGAGGTATCGCAAGAGTTGGGCAAAAAAGTCAAGGTATTT. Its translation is CALWEVSQELGKKVKVF.